These T cell receptor beta chains were read from a single sample in a study of OX40 agonist ivuxolimab in advanced cancers. Profiled with immunoSEQ multiplex PCR; TCRdb holds only in-frame clones, not every one. The table has tens of thousands of clones, around 87% seen once. The material was CD4+ or CD8+ T cells sorted from blood, obtained in a trial of the OX40 agonist ivuxolimab. These receptors originate from an adult with an advanced solid tumor such as melanoma, head and neck, liver or kidney cancer. CDR3s include the opening cysteine and the closing phenylalanine or tryptophan. D genes are given only for firm matches. Not all rows give a size; the values are once, few, many and, for expanded clones, a class.

j_gene	abundance	v_gene	d_gene	CDR3nt	CDR3aa
TRBJ2-6	NA	TRBV5-1	NA	TGCGCCAGCAGCTTGGTATCGCAGGGCTCTGGGGCCAACGTCCTGACTTTC	CASSLVSQGSGANVLTF
TRBJ2-3	NA	TRBV11-3	TRBD2	TGTGCCAGCAGCTTGCGTGCAGGCGCTAGCGGGAGGCAGACAGATACGCAGTATTTT	CASSLRAGASGRQTDTQYF
TRBJ1-2	NA	TRBV6-5	NA	TGTGCCAGCAGCATAGGGACACTGGCTGATGGCTACACCTTC	CASSIGTLADGYTF
TRBJ2-3	NA	TRBV4-2	TRBD2	TGTGCCAGCAGCCGTAGCGGGTCCACAGATACGCAGTATTTT	CASSRSGSTDTQYF
TRBJ2-2	NA	TRBV11-2	TRBD2	TGTGCCAGCAGCTCTATAGCGGGAGTAGGGACCGGGGAGCTGTTTTTT	CASSSIAGVGTGELFF
TRBJ2-7	NA	TRBV5-4	NA	TGTGCCAGCAGCCCTCAGGGCGCAAGGAGCTCCTACGAGCAGTACTTC	CASSPQGARSSYEQYF
TRBJ2-7	NA	TRBV28	NA	TGTGCCAGCAGTTTTGGAGGGTCACTATACGAGCAGTACTTC	CASSFGGSLYEQYF
TRBJ2-7	NA	TRBV6-6	NA	TGTGCCAGCAGTTACCTAACGGGAAGATCCGAGCAGTACTTC	CASSYLTGRSEQYF
TRBJ2-1	NA	TRBV5-1	TRBD2	TGCGCCAGCAGCCCGGGACTAGCGGGAATCCCTGATGAGCAGTTCTTC	CASSPGLAGIPDEQFF
TRBJ2-5	NA	TRBV7-2	TRBD2	TGTGCCAGCAGCTTAGTTACTAGCGGGGGTGGAAGGGAGACCCAGTACTTC	CASSLVTSGGGRETQYF
TRBJ1-2	once	TRBV11-2	NA	TGTGCCAGCAGCGCTCTTGAGGGTGTGAACTATGGCTACACCTTC	CASSALEGVNYGYTF
TRBJ2-1	NA	TRBV7-9	TRBD2	TGTGCCAGCAGCGCCCGGACTAGCGGGAGCACTAACAATGAGCAGTTCTTC	CASSARTSGSTNNEQFF
TRBJ1-1	NA	TRBV30	NA	TGTGCCTGGGGGGGAGGGGAAACTGAAGCTTTCTTT	CAWGGGETEAFF
TRBJ2-1	NA	TRBV18	NA	TGTGCCAGCTCACCACAGCGAGGCCTGATGGGCAATGAGCAGTTCTTC	CASSPQRGLMGNEQFF
TRBJ1-5	NA	TRBV4-2	TRBD1	TGTGCCAGCAGCCAAGGCCGGACAGGCCATCAGCCCCAGCATTTT	CASSQGRTGHQPQHF
TRBJ1-1	NA	TRBV27	NA	TGTGCCAGCAGTTTAACAGGCCCTGACGGCCGCGCGGCTTTCTTT	CASSLTGPDGRAAFF
TRBJ2-3	NA	TRBV28	NA	TGTGCCGGAGGTAGGGGAAGGACAGATACGCAGTATTTT	CAGGRGRTDTQYF